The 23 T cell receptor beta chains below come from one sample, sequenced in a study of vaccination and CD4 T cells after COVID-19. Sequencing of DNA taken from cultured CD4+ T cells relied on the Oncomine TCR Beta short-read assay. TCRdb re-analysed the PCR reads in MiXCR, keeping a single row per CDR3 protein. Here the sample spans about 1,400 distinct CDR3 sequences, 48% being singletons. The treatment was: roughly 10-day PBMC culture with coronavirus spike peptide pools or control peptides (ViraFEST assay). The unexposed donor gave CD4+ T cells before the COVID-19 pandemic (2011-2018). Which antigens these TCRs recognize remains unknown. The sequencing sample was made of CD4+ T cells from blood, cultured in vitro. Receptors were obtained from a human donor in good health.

CDR3 sequence reads: CASSPSRGRDTQYF. The CDR3 DNA sequence: TGTGCCAGCAGCCCTTCTAGAGGGAGGGATACGCAGTATTTT. The chain links TRBV4-2 to TRBJ2-3, with D perhaps matching TRBD2 (6 bases). The V gene lost 4 bases and the J gene lost 6 bases, with 14 bases spanning the gap. Germline CDR1 LGHNA, CDR2 YNFKEQ. This CDR3 contains 14 residues.

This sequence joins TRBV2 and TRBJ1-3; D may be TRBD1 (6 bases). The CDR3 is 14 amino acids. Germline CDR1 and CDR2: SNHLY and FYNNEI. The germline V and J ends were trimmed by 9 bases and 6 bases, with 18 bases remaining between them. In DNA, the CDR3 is TGTGCCAGTCGGGGGCAGGGGACCGTAAACACCATATATTTT. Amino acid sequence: CASRGQGTVNTIYF. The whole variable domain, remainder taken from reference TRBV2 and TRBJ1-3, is EPEVTQTPSHQVTQMGQEVILRCVPISNHLYFYWYRQILGQKVEFLVSFYNNEISEKSEIFDDQFSVERPDGSNFTLKIRSTKLEDSAMYFCASRGQGTVNTIYFGEGSWLTVV.

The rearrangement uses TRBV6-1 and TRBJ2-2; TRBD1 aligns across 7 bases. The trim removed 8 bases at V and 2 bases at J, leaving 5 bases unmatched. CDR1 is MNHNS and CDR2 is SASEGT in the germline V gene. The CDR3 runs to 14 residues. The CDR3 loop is CASLRDRNTGELFF. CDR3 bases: TGTGCCAGCTTAAGGGACAGAAACACCGGGGAGCTGTTTTTT.

The CDR3 region is CASSVGSPEAFF. CDR3 nucleotide sequence: TGTGCCAGCAGTGTTGGGTCACCTGAAGCTTTCTTT. V gene TRBV27 combines with J gene TRBJ1-1; no reliable D call. The CDR3 extends over 12 amino acids. Trimming cost V 5 bases and J 6 bases, with 10 bases left between them. Germline CDR1 MNHEY, CDR2 SMNVEV (reference sequence).

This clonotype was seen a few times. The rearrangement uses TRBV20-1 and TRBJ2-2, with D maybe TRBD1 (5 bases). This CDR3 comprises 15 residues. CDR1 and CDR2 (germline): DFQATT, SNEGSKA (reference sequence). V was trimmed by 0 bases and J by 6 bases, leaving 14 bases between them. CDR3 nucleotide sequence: TGCAGTGCTAGAGACTTCGTGTTAGGGGCCGGGGAGCTGTTTTTT. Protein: CSARDFVLGAGELFF.

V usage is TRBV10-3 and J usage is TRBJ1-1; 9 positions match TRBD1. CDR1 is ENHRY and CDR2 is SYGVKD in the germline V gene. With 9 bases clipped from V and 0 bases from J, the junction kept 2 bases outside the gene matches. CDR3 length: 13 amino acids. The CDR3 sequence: CAITGGMNTEAFF. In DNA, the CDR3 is TGTGCCATAACAGGGGGCATGAACACTGAAGCTTTCTTT.

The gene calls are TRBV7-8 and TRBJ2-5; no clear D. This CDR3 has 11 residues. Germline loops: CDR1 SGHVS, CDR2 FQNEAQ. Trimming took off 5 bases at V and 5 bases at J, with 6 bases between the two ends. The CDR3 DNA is TGTGCCAGCAGCACCAGGGAGACCCAGTACTTC. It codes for CASSTRETQYF.

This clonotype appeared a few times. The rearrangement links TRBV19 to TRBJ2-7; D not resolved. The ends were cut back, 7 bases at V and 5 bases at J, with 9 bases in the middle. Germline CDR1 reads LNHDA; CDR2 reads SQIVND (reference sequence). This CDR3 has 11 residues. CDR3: CASTHLHEQYF. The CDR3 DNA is TGTGCCAGTACCCACCTACACGAGCAGTACTTC.

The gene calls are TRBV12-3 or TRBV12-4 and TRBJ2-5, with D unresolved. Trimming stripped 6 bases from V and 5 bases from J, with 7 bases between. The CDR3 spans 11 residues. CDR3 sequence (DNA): TGTGCCAGCAGCCTGCAGGAGACCCAGTACTTC. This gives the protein CASSLQETQYF.

The CDR3 DNA sequence: TGTGCCAGCAGCCAAGAGGGTAATCGGGTGTGGGGAGATACGCAGTATTTT. This sequence encodes CASSQEGNRVWGDTQYF. The chain recombines TRBV4-2 with TRBJ2-3; no firm D call. Germline loops: CDR1 LGHNA, CDR2 YNFKEQ. The CDR3 has 17 residues. V was pared by 0 bases and J by 5 bases, with 18 bases between.

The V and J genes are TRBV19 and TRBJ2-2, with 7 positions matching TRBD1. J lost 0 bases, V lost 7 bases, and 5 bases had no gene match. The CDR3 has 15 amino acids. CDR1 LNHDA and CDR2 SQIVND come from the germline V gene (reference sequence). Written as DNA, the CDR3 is TGTGCCAGTAAGGGGCAGGGGGCGAACACCGGGGAGCTGTTTTTT. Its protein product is CASKGQGANTGELFF.

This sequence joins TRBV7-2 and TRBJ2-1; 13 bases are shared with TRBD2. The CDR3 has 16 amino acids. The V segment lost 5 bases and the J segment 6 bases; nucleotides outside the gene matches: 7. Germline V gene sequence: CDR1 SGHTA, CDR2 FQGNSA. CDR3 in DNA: TGTGCCAGCAGCCCCCACCGGACTAGCGGGAGCAATGAGCAGTTCTTC. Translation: CASSPHRTSGSNEQFF.

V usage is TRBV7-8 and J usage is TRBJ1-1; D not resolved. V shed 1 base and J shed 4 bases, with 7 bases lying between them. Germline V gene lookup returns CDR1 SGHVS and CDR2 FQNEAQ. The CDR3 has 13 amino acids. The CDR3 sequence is CASSLGGSTEAFF. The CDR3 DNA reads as TGTGCCAGCAGCTTAGGTGGGAGCACTGAAGCTTTCTTT. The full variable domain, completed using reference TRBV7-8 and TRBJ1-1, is GAGVSQSPRYKVAKRGQDVALRCDPISGHVSLFWYQQALGQGPEFLTYFQNEAQLDKSGLPSDRFFAERPEGSVSTLKIQRTQQEDSAVYLCASSLGGSTEAFFGQGTRLTVV.

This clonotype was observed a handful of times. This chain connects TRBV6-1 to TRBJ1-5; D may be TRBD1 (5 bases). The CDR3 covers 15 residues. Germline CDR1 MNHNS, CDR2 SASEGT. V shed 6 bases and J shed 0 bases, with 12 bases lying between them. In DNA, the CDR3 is TGTGCCAGCAGGACAGAACCCTATAGCAATCAGCCCCAGCATTTT. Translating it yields CASRTEPYSNQPQHF.

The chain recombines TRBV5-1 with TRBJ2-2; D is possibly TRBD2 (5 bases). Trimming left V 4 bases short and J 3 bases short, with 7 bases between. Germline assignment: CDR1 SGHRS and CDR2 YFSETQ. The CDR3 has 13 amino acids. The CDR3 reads CASSRGYTGELFF. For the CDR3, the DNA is TGCGCCAGCAGCCGAGGGTACACCGGGGAGCTGTTTTTT.

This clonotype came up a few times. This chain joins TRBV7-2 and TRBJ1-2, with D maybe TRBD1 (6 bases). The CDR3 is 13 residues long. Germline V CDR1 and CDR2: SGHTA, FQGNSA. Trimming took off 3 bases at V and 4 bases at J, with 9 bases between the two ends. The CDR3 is CASSLIGGYGYTF. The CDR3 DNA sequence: TGTGCCAGCAGCTTGATAGGGGGCTATGGCTACACCTTC.

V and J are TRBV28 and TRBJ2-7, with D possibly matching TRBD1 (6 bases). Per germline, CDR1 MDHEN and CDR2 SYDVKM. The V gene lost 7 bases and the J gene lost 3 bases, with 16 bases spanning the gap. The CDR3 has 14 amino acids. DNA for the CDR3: TGTGCCAGCAACCTCGGCCGGGACATCTACGAGCAGTACTTC. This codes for CASNLGRDIYEQYF. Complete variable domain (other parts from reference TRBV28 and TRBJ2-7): DVKVTQSSRYLVKRTGEKVFLECVQDMDHENMFWYRQDPGLGLRLIYFSYDVKMKEKGDIPEGYSVSREKKERFSLILESASTNQTSMYLCASNLGRDIYEQYFGPGTRLTVT.

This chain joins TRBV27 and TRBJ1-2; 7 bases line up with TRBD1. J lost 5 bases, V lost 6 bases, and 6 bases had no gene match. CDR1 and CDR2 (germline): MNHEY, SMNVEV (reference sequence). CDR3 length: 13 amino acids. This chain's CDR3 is CASRLQGTYGYTF. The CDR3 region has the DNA TGTGCCAGCAGGTTACAGGGGACTTATGGCTACACCTTC.

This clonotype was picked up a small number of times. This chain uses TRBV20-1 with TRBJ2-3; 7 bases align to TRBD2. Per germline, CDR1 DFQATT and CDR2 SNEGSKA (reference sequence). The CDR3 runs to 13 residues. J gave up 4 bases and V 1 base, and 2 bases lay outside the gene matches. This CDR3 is CSARGAGADTQYF. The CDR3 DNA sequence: TGCAGTGCTAGAGGGGCGGGGGCAGATACGCAGTATTTT.

The CDR3 sequence is CASSQGNPNYGYTF. As DNA, the CDR3 is TGCGCCAGCAGCCAAGGGAACCCGAACTATGGCTACACCTTC. V usage is TRBV4-1 and J usage is TRBJ1-2; D remains unclear. Per the germline V gene, CDR1 is MGHRA and CDR2 is YSYEKL. The V and J ends lost 1 base and 2 bases respectively, with 8 bases between them. The CDR3 runs 14 residues.

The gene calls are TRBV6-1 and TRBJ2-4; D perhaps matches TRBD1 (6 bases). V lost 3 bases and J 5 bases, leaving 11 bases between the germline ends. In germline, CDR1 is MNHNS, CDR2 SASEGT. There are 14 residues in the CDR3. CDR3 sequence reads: CASSDGQGQNIQYF. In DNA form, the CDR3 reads TGTGCCAGCAGTGACGGGCAGGGGCAAAACATTCAGTACTTC.

This CDR3 is CANGGGTVYQPQHF. DNA for the CDR3: TGTGCCAACGGGGGGGGTACGGTATATCAGCCCCAGCATTTT. This sequence joins TRBV11-3 and TRBJ1-5, with D possibly matching TRBD1 (5 bases). The V end lost 10 bases, the J end lost 5 bases, and 18 bases lay between the germline ends. Germline V gene lookup returns CDR1 SGHNT and CDR2 YENEEA. The CDR3 totals 14 residues. The full variable domain, completed using reference TRBV11-3 and TRBJ1-5, is EAGVVQSPRYKIIEKKQPVAFWCNPISGHNTLYWYLQNLGQGPELLIRYENEEAVDDSQLPKDRFSAERLKGVDSTLKIQPAELGDSAVYLCANGGGTVYQPQHFGDGTRLSIL.

This chain's CDR3 is CASSVVRGRAYEQYF. The CDR3 nucleotides read TGTGCCAGCAGTGTTGTCAGGGGGAGAGCCTACGAGCAGTACTTC. The chain has TRBV2 and TRBJ2-7; 7 nucleotides align to TRBD1. Germline-derived CDR1 and CDR2 are SNHLY and FYNNEI. The CDR3 runs to 15 residues. The J segment lost 2 bases and the V segment lost 4 bases, leaving 8 bases of the junction unmatched. Together with reference TRBV2 and TRBJ2-7, the CDR3 gives the full variable domain: EPEVTQTPSHQVTQMGQEVILRCVPISNHLYFYWYRQILGQKVEFLVSFYNNEISEKSEIFDDQFSVERPDGSNFTLKIRSTKLEDSAMYFCASSVVRGRAYEQYFGPGTRLTVT.